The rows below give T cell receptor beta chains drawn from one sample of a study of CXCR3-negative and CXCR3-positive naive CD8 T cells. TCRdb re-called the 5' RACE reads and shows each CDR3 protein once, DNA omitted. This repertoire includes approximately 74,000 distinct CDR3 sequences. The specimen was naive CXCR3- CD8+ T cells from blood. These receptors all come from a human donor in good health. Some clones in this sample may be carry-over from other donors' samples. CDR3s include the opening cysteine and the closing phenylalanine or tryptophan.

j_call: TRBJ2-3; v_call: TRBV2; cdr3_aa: CASSRGQGAWDTQYF
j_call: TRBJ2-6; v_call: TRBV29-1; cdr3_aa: CSVEEDSVFPNVLTF
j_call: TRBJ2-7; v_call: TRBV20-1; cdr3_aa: CSARPTDGDLYEQYF
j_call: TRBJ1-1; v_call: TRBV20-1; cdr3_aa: CSADPLGHMNTEAFF
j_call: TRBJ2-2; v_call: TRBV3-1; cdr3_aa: CASSPRGQDNTGELFF
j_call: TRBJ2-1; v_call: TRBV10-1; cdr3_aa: CASSPELPGDEQFF
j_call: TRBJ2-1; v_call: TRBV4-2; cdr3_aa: CASSQERSRGGDEQFF
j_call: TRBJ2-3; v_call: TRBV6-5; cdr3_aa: CASSWSTSGGAGGDTQYF
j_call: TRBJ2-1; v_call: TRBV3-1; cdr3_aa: CASSQVGGTYNEQFF
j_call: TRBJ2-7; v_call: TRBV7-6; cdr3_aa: CASSLTHLGPSGEIYEQYF
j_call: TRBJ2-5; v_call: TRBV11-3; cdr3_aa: CASSLRGTGWPGETQYF
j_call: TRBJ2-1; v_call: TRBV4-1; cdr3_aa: CASSQSSEANNGQFF
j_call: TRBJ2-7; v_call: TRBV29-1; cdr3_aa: CSVEGGISSEQYF
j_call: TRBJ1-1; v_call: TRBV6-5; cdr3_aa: CASSYTEGGVEAFF
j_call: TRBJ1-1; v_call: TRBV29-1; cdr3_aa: CSVEGVNTEAFF
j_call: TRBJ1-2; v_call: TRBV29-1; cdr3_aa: CSVEDPRGQGVGYTF
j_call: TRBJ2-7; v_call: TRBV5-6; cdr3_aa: CASSWSTSDPRNF
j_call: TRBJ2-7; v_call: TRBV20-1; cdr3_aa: CSAYGTSGTYEQYF
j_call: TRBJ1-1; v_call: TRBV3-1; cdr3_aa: CASSQASGGRKEAFF
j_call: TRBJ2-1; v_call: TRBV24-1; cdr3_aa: CATQGLSYNEQFF
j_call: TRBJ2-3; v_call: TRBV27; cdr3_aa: CASSSGSSQYF
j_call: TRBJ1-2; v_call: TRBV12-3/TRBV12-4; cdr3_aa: CASTLQGNYGYTF
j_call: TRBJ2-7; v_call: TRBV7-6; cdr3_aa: CASSLSGGGLYEQYF
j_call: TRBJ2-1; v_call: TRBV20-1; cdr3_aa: CSARVPNGRALSYNEQFF
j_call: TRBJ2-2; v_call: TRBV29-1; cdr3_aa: CSVASANTGELFF
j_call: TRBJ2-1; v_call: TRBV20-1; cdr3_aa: CSALGDSGGVDEQSF
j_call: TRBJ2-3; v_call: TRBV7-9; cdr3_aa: CASSTGLGPDTQYF
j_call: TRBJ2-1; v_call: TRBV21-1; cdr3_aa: CASSKGVGDTSYNEQFF
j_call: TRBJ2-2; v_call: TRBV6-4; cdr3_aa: CAITVPRPSGANTGELFF
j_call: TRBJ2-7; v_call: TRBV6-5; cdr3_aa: CASSPGTRAYEQYF
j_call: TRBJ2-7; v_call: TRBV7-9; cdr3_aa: CASSFAAGGLADYEQYF
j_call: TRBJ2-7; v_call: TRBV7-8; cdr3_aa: CASSTGLREAHEQYF
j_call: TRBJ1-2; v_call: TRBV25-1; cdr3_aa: CASSEFATNYGYTF
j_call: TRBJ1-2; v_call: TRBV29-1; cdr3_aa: CSVELEGGDYGYTF
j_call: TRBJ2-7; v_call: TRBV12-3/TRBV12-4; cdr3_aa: CASSLDRGKHEQYF
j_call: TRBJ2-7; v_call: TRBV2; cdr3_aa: CASSESASGSGSEQYF
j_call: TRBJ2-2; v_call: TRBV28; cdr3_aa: CASSLQGAVTGELFF
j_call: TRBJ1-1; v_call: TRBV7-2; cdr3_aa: CASSPTGGDGTEAFF
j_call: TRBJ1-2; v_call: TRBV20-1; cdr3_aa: CSARFQGEINYGYTF
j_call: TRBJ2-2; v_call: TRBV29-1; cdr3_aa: CSVVTNWGNTGELFF
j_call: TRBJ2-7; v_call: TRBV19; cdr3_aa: CASRTKGQGSYEQYF
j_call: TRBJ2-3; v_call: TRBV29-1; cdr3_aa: CSVGPGGALDTQYF
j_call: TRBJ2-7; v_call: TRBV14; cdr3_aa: CASSQHSKGTYEQYF
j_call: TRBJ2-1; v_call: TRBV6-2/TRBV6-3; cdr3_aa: CASSDTHEQFF
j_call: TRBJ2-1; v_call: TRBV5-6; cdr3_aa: CASSLPLNNEQFF
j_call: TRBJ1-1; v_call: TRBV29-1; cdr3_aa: CSVSRGGNTEAFF
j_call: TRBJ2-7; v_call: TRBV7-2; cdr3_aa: CASNTGAYLYEQYF
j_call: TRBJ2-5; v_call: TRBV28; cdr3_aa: CASSARTSGRQETQYF
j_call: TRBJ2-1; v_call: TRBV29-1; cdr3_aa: CSVEPSTGSSYNEQFF
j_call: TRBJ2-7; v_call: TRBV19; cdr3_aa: CASSGKGHDEQYF
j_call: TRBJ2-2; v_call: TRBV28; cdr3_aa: CASSSVDTGELFF
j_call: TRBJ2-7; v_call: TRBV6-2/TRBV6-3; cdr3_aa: CASGGTAYEQYF
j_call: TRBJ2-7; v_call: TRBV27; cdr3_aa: CASSLSPGNEQYF
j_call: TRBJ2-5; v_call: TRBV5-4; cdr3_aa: CASSRPGHQETQYF